This entry is about one TCR beta chain. Antigen: not known. Under the ViraFEST assay, PBMC were stimulated with viral peptide pools so that antigen-specific CD4+ T cells expanded. Sequencing was performed afterwards. Having been cultured for around ten days, the cells underwent CD4+ T cell isolation. Two-dose vaccination with either BNT162b2 or mRNA-1273 was given to the participants. Every well housed 2.1 million or so PBMC, which grew in culture alongside around 10 IU/ml IL-2 and about 10 ug/ml peptides. CDR1 SGHRS and CDR2 YFSETQ come from the germline V gene. Trimming at V came to 4 bases and at J to 5 bases, leaving 8 bases not matched to a gene. This CDR3 has 14 residues. The sample belongs to a study of vaccination effects on CD4 cells after COVID-19. Sequencing used immunoSEQ multiplex PCR; TCRdb keeps in-frame clones, though not all of them. The sample records around 81,000 clones, around four fifths being singletons.

The study, taken as a whole, reports: Of the vaccine-induced clones from healthy vaccinees, merely 1 of 255 recognized common cold coronaviruses as well. There were few convalescent patients in the study and no early post-infection timepoints.

V usage is TRBV5-1 and J usage is TRBJ1-2; 7 bases map to TRBD1. The specimen comprised CD4+ T cells from PBMCs cultured with HCoV-OC43 spike peptides, sampled after COVID-19 vaccination. Subset reported: HCoV-OC43 spike overlapping peptide pool stimulation. This TCR was sampled from a human donor who received a COVID-19 vaccine. The CDR3 spells CASSPPQGGYGYTF. The CDR3 nucleotides read TGCGCCAGCAGCCCACCGCAGGGGGGTTATGGCTACACCTTC.